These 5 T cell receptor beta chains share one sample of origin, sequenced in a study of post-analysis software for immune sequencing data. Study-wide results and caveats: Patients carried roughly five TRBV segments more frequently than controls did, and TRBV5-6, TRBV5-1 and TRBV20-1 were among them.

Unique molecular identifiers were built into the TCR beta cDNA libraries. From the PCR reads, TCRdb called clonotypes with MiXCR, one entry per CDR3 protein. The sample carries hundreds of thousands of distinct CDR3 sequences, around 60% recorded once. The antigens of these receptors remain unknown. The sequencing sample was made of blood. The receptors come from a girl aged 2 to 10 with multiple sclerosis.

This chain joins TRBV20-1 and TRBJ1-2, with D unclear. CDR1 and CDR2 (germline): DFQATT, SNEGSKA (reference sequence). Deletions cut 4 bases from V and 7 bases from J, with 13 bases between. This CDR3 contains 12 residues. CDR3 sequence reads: CSAKRTGGGYTF. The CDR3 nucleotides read TGCAGTGCTAAAAGGACGGGTGGTGGCTACACCTTC.

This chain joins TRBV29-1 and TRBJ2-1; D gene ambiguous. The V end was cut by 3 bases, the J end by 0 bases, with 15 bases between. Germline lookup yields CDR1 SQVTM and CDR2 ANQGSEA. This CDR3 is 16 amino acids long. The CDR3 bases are TGCAGCGTTGAGTATGCCAGCCACGGCTCCTACAATGAGCAGTTCTTC. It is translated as CSVEYASHGSYNEQFF.

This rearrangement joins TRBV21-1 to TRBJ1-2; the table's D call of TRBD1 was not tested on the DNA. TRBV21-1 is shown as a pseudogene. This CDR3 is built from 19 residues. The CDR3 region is CASSKAPPPQGMRNYGYTF. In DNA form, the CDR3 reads TGTGCCAGCAGCAAAGCGCCTCCCCCCCAGGGGATGAGAAACTATGGCTACACCTTC.

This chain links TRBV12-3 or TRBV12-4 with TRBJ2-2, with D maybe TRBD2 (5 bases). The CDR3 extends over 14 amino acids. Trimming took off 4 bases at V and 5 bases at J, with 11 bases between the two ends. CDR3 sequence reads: CASSYGGGTGELFF. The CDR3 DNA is TGTGCCAGCAGTTACGGTGGAGGAACCGGGGAGCTGTTTTTT.

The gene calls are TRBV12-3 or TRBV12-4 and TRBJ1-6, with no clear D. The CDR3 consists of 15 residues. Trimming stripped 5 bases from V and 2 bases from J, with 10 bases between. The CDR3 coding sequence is TGTGCCAGCAGTCTCCGAGCAGCCTATAATTCACCCCTCCACTTT. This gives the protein CASSLRAAYNSPLHF.